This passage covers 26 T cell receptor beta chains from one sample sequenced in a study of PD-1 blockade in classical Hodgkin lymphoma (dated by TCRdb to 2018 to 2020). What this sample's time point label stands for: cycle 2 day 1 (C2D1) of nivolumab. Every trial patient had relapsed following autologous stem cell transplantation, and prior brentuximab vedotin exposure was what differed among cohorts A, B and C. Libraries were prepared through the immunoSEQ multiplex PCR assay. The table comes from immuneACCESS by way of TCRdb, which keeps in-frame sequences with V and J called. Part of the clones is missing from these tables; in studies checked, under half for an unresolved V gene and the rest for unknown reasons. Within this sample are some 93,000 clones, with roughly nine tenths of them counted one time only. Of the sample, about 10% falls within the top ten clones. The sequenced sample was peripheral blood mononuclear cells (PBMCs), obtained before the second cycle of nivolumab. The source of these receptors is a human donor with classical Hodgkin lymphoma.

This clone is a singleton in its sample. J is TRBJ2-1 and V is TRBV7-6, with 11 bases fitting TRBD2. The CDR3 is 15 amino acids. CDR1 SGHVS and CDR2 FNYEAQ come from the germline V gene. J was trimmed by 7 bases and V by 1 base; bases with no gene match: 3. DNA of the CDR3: TGTGCCAGCAGCTTAGAAACTAGCGGGGGTAATGAGCAGTTCTTC. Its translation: CASSLETSGGNEQFF.

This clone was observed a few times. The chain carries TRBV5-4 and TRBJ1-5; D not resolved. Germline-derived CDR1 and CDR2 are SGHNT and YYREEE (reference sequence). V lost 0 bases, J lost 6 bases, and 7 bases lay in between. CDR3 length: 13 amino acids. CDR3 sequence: CASSLEGGQPQHF. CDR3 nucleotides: TGTGCCAGCAGCTTGGAGGGAGGTCAGCCCCAGCATTTT.

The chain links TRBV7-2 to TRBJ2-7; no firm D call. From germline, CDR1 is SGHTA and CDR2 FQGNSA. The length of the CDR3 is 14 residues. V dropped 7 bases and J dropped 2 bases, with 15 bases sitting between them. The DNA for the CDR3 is TGTGCCAGCACTGATAGTGTTTCCACCTACGAGCAGTACTTC. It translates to CASTDSVSTYEQYF.

The DNA for the CDR3 is TGTGCCAGCAGCGTCGACAGCTACGAGCAGTACTTC. This encodes CASSVDSYEQYF. V and J are TRBV7-2 and TRBJ2-7; D might be TRBD1 (5 bases). CDR3 length equals 12 residues. Germline CDR1 reads SGHTA; CDR2 reads FQGNSA. The V end lost 5 bases, the J end lost 3 bases, and 8 bases lay between the germline ends.

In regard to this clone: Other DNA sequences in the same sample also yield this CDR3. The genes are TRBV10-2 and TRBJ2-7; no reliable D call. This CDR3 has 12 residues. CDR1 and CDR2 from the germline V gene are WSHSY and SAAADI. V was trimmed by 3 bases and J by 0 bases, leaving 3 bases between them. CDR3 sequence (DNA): TGCGCCAGCAGTGACAGCTCCTACGAGCAGTACTTC. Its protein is CASSDSSYEQYF.

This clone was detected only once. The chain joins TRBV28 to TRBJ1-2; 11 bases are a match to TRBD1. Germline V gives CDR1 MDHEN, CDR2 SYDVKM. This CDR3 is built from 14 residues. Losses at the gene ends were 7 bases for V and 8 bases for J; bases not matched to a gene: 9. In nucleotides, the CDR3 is TGTGCCAGCACCGAGGACAGGGGGCGCCGGGGCTACACCTTC. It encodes CASTEDRGRRGYTF.

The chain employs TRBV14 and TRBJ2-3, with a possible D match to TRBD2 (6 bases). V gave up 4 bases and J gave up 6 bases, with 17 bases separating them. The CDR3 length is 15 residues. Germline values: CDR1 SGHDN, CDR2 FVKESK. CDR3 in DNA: TGTGCCAGCAGCCCGGGACTGCCTCGGACGGATACGCAGTATTTT. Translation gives CASSPGLPRTDTQYF.

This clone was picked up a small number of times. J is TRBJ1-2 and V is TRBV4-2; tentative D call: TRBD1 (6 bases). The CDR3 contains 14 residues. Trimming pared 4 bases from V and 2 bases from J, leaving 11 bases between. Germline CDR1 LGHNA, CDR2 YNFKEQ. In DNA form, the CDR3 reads TGTGCCAGCAGCCCTACAGGGCTAAACTATGGCTACACCTTC. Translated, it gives CASSPTGLNYGYTF.

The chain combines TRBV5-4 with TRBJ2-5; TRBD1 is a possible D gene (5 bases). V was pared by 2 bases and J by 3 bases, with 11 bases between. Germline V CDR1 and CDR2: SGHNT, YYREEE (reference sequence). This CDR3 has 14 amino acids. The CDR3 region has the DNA TGTGCCAGCAGCTTTGTACAGGAGAAAGAGACCCAGTACTTC. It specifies CASSFVQEKETQYF. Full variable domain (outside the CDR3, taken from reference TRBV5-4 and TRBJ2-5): ETGVTQSPTHLIKTRGQQVTLRCSSQSGHNTVSWYQQALGQGPQFIFQYYREEENGRGNFPPRFSGLQFPNYSSELNVNALELDDSALYLCASSFVQEKETQYFGPGTRLLVL.

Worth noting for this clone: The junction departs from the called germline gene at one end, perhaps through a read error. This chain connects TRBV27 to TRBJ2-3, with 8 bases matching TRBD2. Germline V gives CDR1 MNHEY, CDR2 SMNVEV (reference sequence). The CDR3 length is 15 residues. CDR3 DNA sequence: TGTGCCAGTAGTTCATATCAAGCGGGGGCAGATACGCAGTATTTT. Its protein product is CASSSYQAGADTQYF.

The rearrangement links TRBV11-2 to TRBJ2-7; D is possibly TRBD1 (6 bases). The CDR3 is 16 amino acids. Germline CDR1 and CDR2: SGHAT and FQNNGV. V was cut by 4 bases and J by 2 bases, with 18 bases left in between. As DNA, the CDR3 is TGTGCCAGCAGCTCGCTTATGTTACAGGGCCCCTACGAGCAGTACTTC. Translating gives CASSSLMLQGPYEQYF.

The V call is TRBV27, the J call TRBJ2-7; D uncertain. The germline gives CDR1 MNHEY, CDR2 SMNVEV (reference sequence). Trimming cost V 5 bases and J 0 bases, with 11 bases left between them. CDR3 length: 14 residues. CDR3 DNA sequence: TGTGCCAGCAGTGGCTGGGCAAGCTCCTACGAGCAGTACTTC. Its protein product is CASSGWASSYEQYF.

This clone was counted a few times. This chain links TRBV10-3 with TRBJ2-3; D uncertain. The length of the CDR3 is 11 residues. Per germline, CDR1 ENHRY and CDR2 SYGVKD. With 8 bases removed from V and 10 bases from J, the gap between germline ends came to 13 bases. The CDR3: CAIGALGPQYF. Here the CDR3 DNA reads TGTGCCATCGGTGCGTTAGGTCCGCAGTATTTT.

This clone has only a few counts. DNA of the CDR3: TGTGCCAGCAGTCAAAAACTAGCGGGAGGTGAGACCCAGTACTTC. The encoded protein is CASSQKLAGGETQYF. The V and J genes are TRBV27 and TRBJ2-5; TRBD2 aligns across 12 bases. The CDR3 length is 15 residues. The V and J ends lost 5 bases and 5 bases, in that order; junction bases with no gene match: 6. In germline, CDR1 is MNHEY, CDR2 SMNVEV (reference sequence).

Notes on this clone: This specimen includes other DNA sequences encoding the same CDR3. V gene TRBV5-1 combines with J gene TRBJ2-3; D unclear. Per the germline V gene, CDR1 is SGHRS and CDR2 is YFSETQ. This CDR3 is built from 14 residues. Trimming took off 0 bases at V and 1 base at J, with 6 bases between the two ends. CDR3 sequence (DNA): TGCGCCAGCAGCTTGGTAGCCGGCACAGATACGCAGTATTTT. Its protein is CASSLVAGTDTQYF.

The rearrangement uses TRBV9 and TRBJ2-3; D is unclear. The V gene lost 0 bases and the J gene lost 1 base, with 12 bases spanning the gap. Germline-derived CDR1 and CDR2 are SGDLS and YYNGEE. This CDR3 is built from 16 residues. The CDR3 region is CASSVGLDARTDTQYF. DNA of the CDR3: TGTGCCAGCAGCGTAGGATTAGATGCTCGCACAGATACGCAGTATTTT.

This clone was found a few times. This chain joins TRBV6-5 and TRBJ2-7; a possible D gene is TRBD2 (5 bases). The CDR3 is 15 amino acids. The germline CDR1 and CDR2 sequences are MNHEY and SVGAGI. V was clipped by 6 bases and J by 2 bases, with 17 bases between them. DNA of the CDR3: TGTGCCAGCAGCCCAAGGGAGAGCGGAACCTACGAGCAGTACTTC. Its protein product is CASSPRESGTYEQYF.

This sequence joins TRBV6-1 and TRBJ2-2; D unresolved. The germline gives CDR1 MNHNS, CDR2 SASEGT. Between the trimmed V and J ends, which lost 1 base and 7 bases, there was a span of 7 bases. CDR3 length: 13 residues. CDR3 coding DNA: TGTGCCAGCAGTGAAGGTTTGATCGGGGAGCTGTTTTTT. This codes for CASSEGLIGELFF.

The CDR3 spells CASGFDRGYEQYF. The CDR3, as DNA: TGTGCTAGTGGTTTCGACAGGGGATACGAGCAGTACTTC. The rearrangement links TRBV12-5 to TRBJ2-7; 8 positions match TRBD1. The CDR3 length is 13 residues. V shed 3 bases and J 4 bases; nucleotides not matched to a gene: 2. Germline CDR1 LGHNT, CDR2 FRNRAP.

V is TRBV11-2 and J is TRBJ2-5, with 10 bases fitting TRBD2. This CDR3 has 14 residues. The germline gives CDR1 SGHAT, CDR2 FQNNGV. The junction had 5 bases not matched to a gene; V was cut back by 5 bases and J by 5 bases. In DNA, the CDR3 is TGTGCCAGCAGCCCTCAGCGGGAGGGTGAGACCCAGTACTTC. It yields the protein CASSPQREGETQYF.

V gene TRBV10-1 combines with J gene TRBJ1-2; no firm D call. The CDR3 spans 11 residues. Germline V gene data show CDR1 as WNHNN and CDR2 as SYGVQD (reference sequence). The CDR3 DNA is TGCGCTGCTGGGCAGAGCTATGGCTACACCTTC. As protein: CAAGQSYGYTF.

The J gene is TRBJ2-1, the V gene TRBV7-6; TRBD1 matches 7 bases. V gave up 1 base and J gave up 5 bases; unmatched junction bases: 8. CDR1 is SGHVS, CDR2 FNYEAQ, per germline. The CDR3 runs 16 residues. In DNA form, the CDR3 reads TGTGCCAGCAGCTTAGGGGTGACAGGGTTCCACAATGAGCAGTTCTTC. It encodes CASSLGVTGFHNEQFF.

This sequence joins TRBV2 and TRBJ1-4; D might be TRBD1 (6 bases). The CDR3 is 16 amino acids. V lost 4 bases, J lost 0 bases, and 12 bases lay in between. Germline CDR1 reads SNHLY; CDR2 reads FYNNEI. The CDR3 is CASSADRLATNEKLFF. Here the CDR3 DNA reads TGTGCCAGCAGTGCGGACAGACTTGCAACTAATGAAAAACTGTTTTTT.

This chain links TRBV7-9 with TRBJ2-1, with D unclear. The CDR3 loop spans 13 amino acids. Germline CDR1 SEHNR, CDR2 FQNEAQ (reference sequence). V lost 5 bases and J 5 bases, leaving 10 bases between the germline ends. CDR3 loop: CASSNSENNEQFF. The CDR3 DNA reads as TGTGCCAGCAGCAACTCGGAGAACAATGAGCAGTTCTTC.

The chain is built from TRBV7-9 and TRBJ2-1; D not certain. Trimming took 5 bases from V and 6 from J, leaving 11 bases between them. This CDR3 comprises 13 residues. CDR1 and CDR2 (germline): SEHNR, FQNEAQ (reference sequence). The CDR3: CASSPAESNEQFF. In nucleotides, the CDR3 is TGTGCCAGCAGCCCAGCCGAGTCCAATGAGCAGTTCTTC.

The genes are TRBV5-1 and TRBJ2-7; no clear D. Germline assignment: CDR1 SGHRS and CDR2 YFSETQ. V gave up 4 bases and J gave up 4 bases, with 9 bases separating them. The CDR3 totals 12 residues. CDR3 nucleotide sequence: TGCGCCAGCAGCCGGATCGGTTACGAGCAGTACTTC. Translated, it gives CASSRIGYEQYF.